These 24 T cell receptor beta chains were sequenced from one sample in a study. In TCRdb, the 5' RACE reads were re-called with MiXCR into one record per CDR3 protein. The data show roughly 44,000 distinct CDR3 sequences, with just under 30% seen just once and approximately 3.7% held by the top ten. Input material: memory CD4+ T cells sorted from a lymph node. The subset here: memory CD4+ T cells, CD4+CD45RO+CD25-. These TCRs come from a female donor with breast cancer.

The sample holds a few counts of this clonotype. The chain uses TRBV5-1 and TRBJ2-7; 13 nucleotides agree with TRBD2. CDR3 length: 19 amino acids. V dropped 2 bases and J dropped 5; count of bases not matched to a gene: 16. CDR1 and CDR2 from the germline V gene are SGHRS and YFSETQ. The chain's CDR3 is CASSFQLLATSGRAHEQYF. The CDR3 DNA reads TGCGCCAGCAGCTTCCAACTCCTTGCAACTAGCGGGAGGGCCCACGAGCAGTACTTC. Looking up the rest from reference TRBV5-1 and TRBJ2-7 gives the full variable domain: KAGVTQTPRYLIKTRGQQVTLSCSPISGHRSVSWYQQTPGQGLQFLFEYFSETQRNKGNFPGRFSGRQFSNSRSEMNVSTLELGDSALYLCASSFQLLATSGRAHEQYFGPGTRLTVT.

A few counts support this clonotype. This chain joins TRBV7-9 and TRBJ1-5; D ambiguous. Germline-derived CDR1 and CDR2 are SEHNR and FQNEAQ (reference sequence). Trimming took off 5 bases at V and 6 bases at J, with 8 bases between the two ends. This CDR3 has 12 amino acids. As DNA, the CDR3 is TGTGCCAGCAGCACCCAGGCTCAGCCCCAGCATTTT. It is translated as CASSTQAQPQHF. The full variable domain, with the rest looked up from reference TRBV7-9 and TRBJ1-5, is DTGVSQNPRHKITKRGQNVTFRCDPISEHNRLYWYRQTLGQGPEFLTYFQNEAQLEKSRLLSDRFSAERPKGSFSTLEIQRTEQGDSAMYLCASSTQAQPQHFGDGTRLSIL.

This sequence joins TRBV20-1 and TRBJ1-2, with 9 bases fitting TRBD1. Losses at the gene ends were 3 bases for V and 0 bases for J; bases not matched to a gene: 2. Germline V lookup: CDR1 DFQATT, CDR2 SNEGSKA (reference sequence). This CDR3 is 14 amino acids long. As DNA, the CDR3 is TGCAGTGCTAGGGGACAGGGCCCTAACTATGGCTACACCTTC. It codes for CSARGQGPNYGYTF.

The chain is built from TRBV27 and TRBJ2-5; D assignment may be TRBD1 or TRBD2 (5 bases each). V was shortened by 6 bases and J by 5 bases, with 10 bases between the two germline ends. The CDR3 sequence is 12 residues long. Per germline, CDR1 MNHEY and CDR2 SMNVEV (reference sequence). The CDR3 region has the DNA TGTGCCAGCAGGGGGACCTGGGAGACCCAGTACTTC. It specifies CASRGTWETQYF.

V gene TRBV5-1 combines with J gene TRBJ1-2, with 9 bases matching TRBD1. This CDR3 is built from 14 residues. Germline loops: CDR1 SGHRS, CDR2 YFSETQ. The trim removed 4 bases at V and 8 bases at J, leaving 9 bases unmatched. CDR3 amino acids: CASSTTGTGNGYTF. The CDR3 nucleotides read TGCGCCAGCAGCACCACCGGGACAGGGAACGGCTACACCTTC.

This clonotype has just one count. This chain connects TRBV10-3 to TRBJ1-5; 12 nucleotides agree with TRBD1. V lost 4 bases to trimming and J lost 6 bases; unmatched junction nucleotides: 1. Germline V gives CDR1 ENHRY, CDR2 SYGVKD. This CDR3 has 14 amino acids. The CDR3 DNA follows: TGTGCCATCAGTGGGGACAGGGGGCGTCAGCCCCAGCATTTT. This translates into CAISGDRGRQPQHF.

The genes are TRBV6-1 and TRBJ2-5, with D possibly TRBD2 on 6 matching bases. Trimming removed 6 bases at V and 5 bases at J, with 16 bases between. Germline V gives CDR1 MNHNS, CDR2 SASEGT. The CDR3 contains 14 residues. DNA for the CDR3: TGTGCCAGCAGGTGGGGGGTGGGGTCGGAGACCCAGTACTTC. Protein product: CASRWGVGSETQYF.

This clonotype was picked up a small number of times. CDR3 protein: CASSQASGYEQYF. The CDR3 region has the DNA TGCGCCAGCAGCCAAGCCTCGGGATACGAGCAGTACTTC. The gene calls are TRBV4-1 and TRBJ2-7; a possible D gene is TRBD2 (5 bases). Trimming took 1 base from V and 4 from J, leaving 8 bases between them. The CDR3 length is 13 residues. The V gene's germline CDR1 is MGHRA and CDR2 YSYEKL.

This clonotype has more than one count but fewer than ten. The CDR3 reads CASGRDLAREKLFF. The DNA of the CDR3 is TGTGCCAGCGGACGGGATTTGGCTCGAGAAAAACTGTTTTTT. The chain joins TRBV6-5 to TRBJ1-4; no firm D call. CDR1 and CDR2 (germline): MNHEY, SVGAGI. Trimming cost V 8 bases and J 8 bases, with 18 bases left between them. The CDR3 sequence is 14 residues long.

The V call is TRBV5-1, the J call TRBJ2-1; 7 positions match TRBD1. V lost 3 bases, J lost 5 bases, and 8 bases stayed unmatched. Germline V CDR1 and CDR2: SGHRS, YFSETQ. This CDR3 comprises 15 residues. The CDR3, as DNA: TGCGCCAGCAGCTCCGGGACAGAATTACACAATGAGCAGTTCTTC. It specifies CASSSGTELHNEQFF.

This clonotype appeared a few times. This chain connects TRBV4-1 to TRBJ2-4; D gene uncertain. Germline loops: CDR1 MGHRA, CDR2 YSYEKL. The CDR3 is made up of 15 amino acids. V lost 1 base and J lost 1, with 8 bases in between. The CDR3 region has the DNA TGCGCCAGCAGCCAAGGATATGCCGCCAAAAACATTCAGTACTTC. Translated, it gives CASSQGYAAKNIQYF.

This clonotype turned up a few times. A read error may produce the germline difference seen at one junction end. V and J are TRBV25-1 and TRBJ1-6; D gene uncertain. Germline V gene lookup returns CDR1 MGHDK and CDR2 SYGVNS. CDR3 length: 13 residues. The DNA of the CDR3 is TGTACCAGCAGTTTCCTTGATAATTCACCCCTCCACTTT. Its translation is CTSSFLDNSPLHF.

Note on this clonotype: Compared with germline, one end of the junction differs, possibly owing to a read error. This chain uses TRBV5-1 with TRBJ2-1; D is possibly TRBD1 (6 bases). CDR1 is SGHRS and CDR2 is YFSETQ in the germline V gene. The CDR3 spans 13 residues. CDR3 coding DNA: TGCGCCAGCAGCCCCGGACAGCACAATGAGCGGTTCTTC. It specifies CASSPGQHNERFF.

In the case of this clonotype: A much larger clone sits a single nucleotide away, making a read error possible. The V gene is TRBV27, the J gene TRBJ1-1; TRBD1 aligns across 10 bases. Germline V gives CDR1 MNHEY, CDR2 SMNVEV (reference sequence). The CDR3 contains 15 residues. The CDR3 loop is CASSSWTGGNTEAVF. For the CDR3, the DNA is TGTGCCAGCAGTTCATGGACAGGGGGGAACACTGAAGCTGTCTTT.

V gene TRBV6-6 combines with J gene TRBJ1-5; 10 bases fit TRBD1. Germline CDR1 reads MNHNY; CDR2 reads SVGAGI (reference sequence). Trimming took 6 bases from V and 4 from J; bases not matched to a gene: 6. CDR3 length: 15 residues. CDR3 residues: CASRPRDRGNQPQHF. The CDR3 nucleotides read TGTGCCAGCAGACCCCGGGACAGGGGTAATCAGCCCCAGCATTTT.

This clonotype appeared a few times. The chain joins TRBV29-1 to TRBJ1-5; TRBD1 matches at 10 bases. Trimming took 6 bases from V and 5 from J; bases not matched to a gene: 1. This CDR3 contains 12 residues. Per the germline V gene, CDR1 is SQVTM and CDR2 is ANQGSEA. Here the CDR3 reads CSVGTGDQPQHF. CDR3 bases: TGCAGCGTCGGGACAGGGGATCAGCCCCAGCATTTT.

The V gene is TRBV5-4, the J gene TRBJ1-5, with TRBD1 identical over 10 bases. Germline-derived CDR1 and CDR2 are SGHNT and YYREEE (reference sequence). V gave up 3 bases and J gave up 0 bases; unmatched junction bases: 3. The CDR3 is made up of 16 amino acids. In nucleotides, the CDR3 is TGTGCCAGCAGCTGGGGGACAGGGGATAGCAATCAGCCCCAGCATTTT. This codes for CASSWGTGDSNQPQHF.

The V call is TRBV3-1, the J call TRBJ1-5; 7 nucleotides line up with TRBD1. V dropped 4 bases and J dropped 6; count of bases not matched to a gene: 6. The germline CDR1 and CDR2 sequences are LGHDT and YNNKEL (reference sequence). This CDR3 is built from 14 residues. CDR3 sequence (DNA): TGTGCCAGCAGCCCGGGGACAGAGGGTCAGCCCCAGCATTTT. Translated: CASSPGTEGQPQHF.

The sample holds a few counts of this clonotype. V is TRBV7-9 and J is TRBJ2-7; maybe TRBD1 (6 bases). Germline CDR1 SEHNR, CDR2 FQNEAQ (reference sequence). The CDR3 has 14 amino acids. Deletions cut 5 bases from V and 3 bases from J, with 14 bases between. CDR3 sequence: CASSRTGTDYEQYF. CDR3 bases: TGTGCCAGCAGCCGCACAGGGACCGACTACGAGCAGTACTTC. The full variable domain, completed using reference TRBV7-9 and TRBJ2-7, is DTGVSQNPRHKITKRGQNVTFRCDPISEHNRLYWYRQTLGQGPEFLTYFQNEAQLEKSRLLSDRFSAERPKGSFSTLEIQRTEQGDSAMYLCASSRTGTDYEQYFGPGTRLTVT.

The CDR3 here is CASSRGVSYNEQFF. The CDR3 DNA sequence: TGTGCCAGCAGCAGGGGAGTCTCCTACAATGAGCAGTTCTTC. The genes are TRBV9 and TRBJ2-1; D might be TRBD1 or TRBD2, each matching 5 bases. This CDR3 is 14 amino acids long. V dropped 4 bases and J dropped 0 bases, with 8 bases sitting between them. The germline V gene encodes CDR1 SGDLS and CDR2 YYNGEE.

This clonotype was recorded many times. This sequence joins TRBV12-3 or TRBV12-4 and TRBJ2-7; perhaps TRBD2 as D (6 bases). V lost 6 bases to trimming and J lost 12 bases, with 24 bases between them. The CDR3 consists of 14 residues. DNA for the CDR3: TGTGCCAGCAGACTAGGCGGGGCAGATGGTTTGGCGTACTTC. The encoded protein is CASRLGGADGLAYF.

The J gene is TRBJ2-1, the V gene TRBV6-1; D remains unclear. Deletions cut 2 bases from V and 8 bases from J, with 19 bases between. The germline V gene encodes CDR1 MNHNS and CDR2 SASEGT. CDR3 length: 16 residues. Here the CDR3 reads CASSERPLTGWDEQFF. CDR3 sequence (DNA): TGTGCCAGCAGTGAAAGGCCTTTGACGGGCTGGGATGAGCAGTTCTTC.

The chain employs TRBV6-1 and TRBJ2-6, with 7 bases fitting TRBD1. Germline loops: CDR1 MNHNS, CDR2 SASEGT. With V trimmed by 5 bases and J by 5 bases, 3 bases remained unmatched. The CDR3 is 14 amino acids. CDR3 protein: CASSHRGRANVLTF. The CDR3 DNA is TGTGCCAGCAGTCACAGGGGAAGGGCCAACGTCCTGACTTTC.

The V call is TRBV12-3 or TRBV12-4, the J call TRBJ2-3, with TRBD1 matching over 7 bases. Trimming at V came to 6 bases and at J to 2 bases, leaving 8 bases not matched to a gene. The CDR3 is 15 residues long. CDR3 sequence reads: CASRPRGPVTDTQYF. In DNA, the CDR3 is TGTGCCAGCAGACCGAGGGGGCCGGTCACAGATACGCAGTATTTT.